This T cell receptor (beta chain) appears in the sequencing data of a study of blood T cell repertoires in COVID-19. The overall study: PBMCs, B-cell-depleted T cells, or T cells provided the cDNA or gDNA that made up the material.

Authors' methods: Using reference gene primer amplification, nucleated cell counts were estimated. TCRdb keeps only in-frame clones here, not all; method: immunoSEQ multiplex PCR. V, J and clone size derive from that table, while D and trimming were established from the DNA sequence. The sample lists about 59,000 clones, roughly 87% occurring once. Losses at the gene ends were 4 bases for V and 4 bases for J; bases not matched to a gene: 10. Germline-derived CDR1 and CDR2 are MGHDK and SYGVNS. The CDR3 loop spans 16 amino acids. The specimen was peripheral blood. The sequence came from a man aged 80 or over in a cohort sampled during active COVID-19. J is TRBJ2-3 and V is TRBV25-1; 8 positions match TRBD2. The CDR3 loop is CASSAHSGSGADTQYF. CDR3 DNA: TGTGCCAGCAGTGCCCACAGCGGGAGTGGTGCAGATACGCAGTATTTT.